The 31 T cell receptor beta chains below come from one sample, sequenced in a study of blood T cell repertoires in COVID-19. This table comes from immunoSEQ multiplex PCR, and its TCRdb copy is limited to in-frame clones, with some not included. The sample has about 130,000 clones, roughly 91% seen once. The sample consisted of peripheral blood. Receptors originate from a man aged 60-69 years with COVID-19, enrolled during active disease.

This chain joins TRBV9 and TRBJ2-3; D may be TRBD2 (6 bases). The ends were cut back, 3 bases at V and 1 base at J, with 12 bases in the middle. CDR3 length: 15 residues. Germline V gene lookup returns CDR1 SGDLS and CDR2 YYNGEE. Here the CDR3 DNA reads TGTGCCAGCAGCGACCCCGGGGGAGGCACAGATACGCAGTATTTT. Residues: CASSDPGGGTDTQYF.

This sequence joins TRBV7-8 and TRBJ1-1, with D hard to call. CDR1 is SGHVS, CDR2 FQNEAQ, per germline. This CDR3 is built from 14 residues. Trimming cost V 5 bases and J 4 bases, with 14 bases left between them. The CDR3 nucleotides are TGTGCCAGCAGCATCGGCGGAGTTAGCACTGAAGCTTTCTTT. The encoded protein is CASSIGGVSTEAFF.

The rearrangement links TRBV12-5 to TRBJ2-5; TRBD2 might be the D (6 bases). The CDR3 spans 14 residues. The ends were cut back, 1 base at V and 2 bases at J, with 8 bases in the middle. Germline assignment: CDR1 LGHNT and CDR2 FRNRAP. CDR3 residues: CASGLAGLQETQYF. CDR3 in DNA: TGTGCTAGTGGTTTGGCGGGACTGCAAGAGACCCAGTACTTC. The variable domain in full, completed from reference TRBV12-5 and TRBJ2-5, reads DARVTQTPRHKVTEMGQEVTMRCQPILGHNTVFWYRQTMMQGLELLAYFRNRAPLDDSGMPKDRFSAEMPDATLATLKIQPSEPRDSAVYFCASGLAGLQETQYFGPGTRLLVL.

The gene calls are TRBV5-1 and TRBJ2-5; 9 positions agree with TRBD2. V gave up 1 base and J gave up 1 base; unmatched junction bases: 5. Germline values: CDR1 SGHRS, CDR2 YFSETQ. The CDR3 is 16 amino acids. CDR3 sequence reads: CASSLTLAGTQETQYF. CDR3 in DNA: TGCGCCAGCAGCTTGACCCTAGCGGGGACCCAAGAGACCCAGTACTTC.

The rearrangement uses TRBV6-6 and TRBJ1-2; D perhaps matches TRBD1 (6 bases). The CDR3 has 14 amino acids. CDR1 and CDR2 (germline): MNHNY, SVGAGI (reference sequence). V lost 5 bases to trimming and J lost 6 bases, with 16 bases between them. CDR3 in amino acids: CASSDPAGGDGYTF. CDR3 DNA sequence: TGTGCCAGCAGTGACCCGGCGGGGGGCGATGGCTACACCTTC.

This clone was picked up one time. The chain employs TRBV27 and TRBJ2-2; the match to TRBD1 covers 7 bases. From germline, CDR1 is MNHEY and CDR2 SMNVEV (reference sequence). The V segment lost 5 bases and the J segment 0 bases; nucleotides outside the gene matches: 6. The CDR3 runs 16 residues. DNA for the CDR3: TGTGCCAGCAGTGCAGGGGGTGATACGAACACCGGGGAGCTGTTTTTT. Protein sequence: CASSAGGDTNTGELFF.

The rearrangement joins TRBV7-9 to TRBJ1-1; D is perhaps TRBD1 (5 bases). The CDR3 length is 14 residues. Germline CDR1 is SEHNR and CDR2 is FQNEAQ (reference sequence). Trimming pared 1 base from V and 2 bases from J, leaving 8 bases between. For the CDR3, the DNA is TGTGCCAGCAGCTTAGTAGGGGTCAACACTGAAGCTTTCTTT. It is translated as CASSLVGVNTEAFF.

V gene TRBV4-1 combines with J gene TRBJ1-5, with a possible D match to TRBD1 (6 bases). Trimming removed 0 bases at V and 5 bases at J, with 11 bases between. The germline V gene has CDR1 MGHRA and CDR2 YSYEKL. This CDR3 is 15 amino acids long. CDR3: CASSQDRQGYQPQHF. The CDR3, as DNA: TGCGCCAGCAGCCAAGATCGCCAGGGGTATCAGCCCCAGCATTTT.

This clone was detected only once. The chain has TRBV6-1 and TRBJ1-2, with TRBD1 identical over 7 bases. The germline V gene has CDR1 MNHNS and CDR2 SASEGT. Unmatched junction bases numbered 9, after V lost 0 bases and J lost 5 bases. This CDR3 spans 16 amino acids. CDR3 loop: CASSEAHGTAAYGYTF. CDR3 sequence (DNA): TGTGCCAGCAGTGAAGCGCACGGGACAGCAGCTTATGGCTACACCTTC.

The V call is TRBV24-1, the J call TRBJ2-7; no clear D. Trimming took 2 bases from V and 3 from J, leaving 7 bases between them. This CDR3 contains 13 residues. Germline values: CDR1 KGHDR, CDR2 SFDVKD. CDR3 nucleotide sequence: TGTGCCACCAGTGATTCGAGAAACTACGAGCAGTACTTC. Its translation is CATSDSRNYEQYF.

V is TRBV2 and J is TRBJ1-1; D unresolved. Germline V lookup: CDR1 SNHLY, CDR2 FYNNEI. The CDR3 sequence is 13 residues long. Trimming shortened V by 7 bases and J by 7 bases, and 16 bases separated the two germline ends. CDR3 loop: CASTPRRAVEAFF. As DNA, the CDR3 is TGTGCCAGCACGCCACGGAGGGCCGTTGAAGCTTTCTTT.

This chain connects TRBV7-2 to TRBJ2-7, with D maybe TRBD2 (6 bases). The CDR3 sequence is 13 residues long. Germline V lookup: CDR1 SGHTA, CDR2 FQGNSA. V was trimmed by 8 bases and J by 3 bases, leaving 14 bases between them. The CDR3 protein is CASQRGYGYEQYF. CDR3 DNA: TGTGCCAGCCAACGGGGGTATGGCTACGAGCAGTACTTC.

The chain uses TRBV27 and TRBJ1-5, with D possibly matching TRBD1 (5 bases). Germline CDR1 MNHEY, CDR2 SMNVEV (reference sequence). Trimming left V 8 bases short and J 0 bases short, with 20 bases between. The CDR3 has 17 residues. The CDR3 here is CASLTGRVGISNQPQHF. The DNA of the CDR3 is TGTGCCAGCCTTACGGGCAGGGTTGGCATTAGCAATCAGCCCCAGCATTTT.

This sequence joins TRBV5-1 and TRBJ2-1, with 9 bases aligning to TRBD2. V gave up 4 bases and J gave up 9 bases; unmatched junction bases: 11. The CDR3 contains 15 residues. The germline gives CDR1 SGHRS, CDR2 YFSETQ. For the CDR3, the DNA is TGCGCCAGCAGCGGGACGAGCGGGGGGCAGGGTGAGCAGTTCTTC. This translates into CASSGTSGGQGEQFF. Based on the CDR3 plus reference TRBV5-1 and TRBJ2-1, the full variable domain is KAGVTQTPRYLIKTRGQQVTLSCSPISGHRSVSWYQQTPGQGLQFLFEYFSETQRNKGNFPGRFSGRQFSNSRSEMNVSTLELGDSALYLCASSGTSGGQGEQFFGPGTRLTVL.

The table lists this clone with a few counts. CDR3 nucleotides: TGTGCCAGCGGGGGGGACATAGAGAGGCACACTGAAGCTTTCTTT. It specifies CASGGDIERHTEAFF. This chain links TRBV2 with TRBJ1-1, with D possibly matching TRBD1 (6 bases). CDR3 size: 15 residues. CDR1 SNHLY and CDR2 FYNNEI come from the germline V gene. Deletions cut 8 bases from V and 3 bases from J, with 19 bases between.

The chain combines TRBV19 with TRBJ2-5; weak D call: TRBD2 (5 bases). Looked up from germline, CDR1 is LNHDA and CDR2 is SQIVND (reference sequence). This CDR3 is built from 16 residues. The V end was cut by 5 bases, the J end by 1 base, with 17 bases between. The DNA for the CDR3 is TGTGCCAGTAGTCACGGGGTTGACTCCGGCCAAGAGACCCAGTACTTC. This sequence encodes CASSHGVDSGQETQYF.

This clone appeared a single time. The chain recombines TRBV29-1 with TRBJ1-2, with D possibly matching TRBD1 (6 bases). V was shortened by 4 bases and J by 6 bases, with 6 bases between the two germline ends. The germline gives CDR1 SQVTM, CDR2 ANQGSEA. The CDR3 covers 10 residues. This CDR3 is CSVAGDGYTF. CDR3 coding DNA: TGCAGCGTTGCAGGGGATGGCTACACCTTC.

This clone was seen only once. The J gene is TRBJ1-1, the V gene TRBV5-1; D is unclear. Deletions cut 1 base from V and 2 bases from J, with 6 bases between. The CDR3 extends over 13 amino acids. The germline V gene has CDR1 SGHRS and CDR2 YFSETQ. The CDR3 region has the DNA TGCGCCAGCAGCTTGATCGTTAACACTGAAGCTTTCTTT. It encodes CASSLIVNTEAFF.

This rearrangement joins TRBV19 to TRBJ2-7; no firm D call. The CDR3 runs 14 residues. V lost 1 base and J lost 3, with 10 bases in between. Germline V gives CDR1 LNHDA, CDR2 SQIVND (reference sequence). CDR3 nucleotide sequence: TGTGCCAGTAGTATAGTTGGCAGTGGCTACGAGCAGTACTTC. Translation: CASSIVGSGYEQYF. The full variable domain, with the rest looked up from reference TRBV19 and TRBJ2-7, is DGGITQSPKYLFRKEGQNVTLSCEQNLNHDAMYWYRQDPGQGLRLIYYSQIVNDFQKGDIAEGYSVSREKKESFPLTVTSAQKNPTAFYLCASSIVGSGYEQYFGPGTRLTVT.

The chain carries TRBV10-3 and TRBJ2-7; D possibly corresponds to TRBD2 (5 bases). This CDR3 spans 12 amino acids. Germline CDR1 is ENHRY and CDR2 is SYGVKD. Trimming cost V 6 bases and J 4 bases, with 10 bases left between them. The CDR3 here is CAISVGGYEQYF. CDR3 nucleotides: TGTGCCATCAGCGTCGGAGGATACGAGCAGTACTTC.

This clone was recorded only once. The rearrangement uses TRBV7-9 and TRBJ1-1, with D hard to call. This CDR3 has 15 residues. With 5 bases removed from V and 1 base from J, the gap between germline ends came to 14 bases. Germline-derived CDR1 and CDR2 are SEHNR and FQNEAQ (reference sequence). CDR3 DNA sequence: TGTGCCAGCAGCCATCTCCCTGGGCAGAACACTGAAGCTTTCTTT. Protein: CASSHLPGQNTEAFF.

The chain is built from TRBV7-2 and TRBJ1-1; 10 nucleotides agree with TRBD1. CDR1 and CDR2 from the germline V gene are SGHTA and FQGNSA. This CDR3 region has 15 residues. J gave up 5 bases and V 5 bases, and 8 bases lay outside the gene matches. The CDR3, as DNA: TGTGCCAGCAGCCAAGACAGGGGGCGGTGGACTGAAGCTTTCTTT. As protein: CASSQDRGRWTEAFF.

This sequence joins TRBV11-1 and TRBJ2-3; D possibly corresponds to TRBD2 (5 bases). CDR1 and CDR2 from the germline V gene are SGHAT and FQDESV (reference sequence). Deletions cut 0 bases from V and 3 bases from J, with 13 bases between. CDR3 size: 16 residues. The CDR3 DNA follows: TGTGCCAGCAGCTTAGCGCTCCGGGAAGGGACAGATACGCAGTATTTT. Its protein is CASSLALREGTDTQYF.

The gene calls are TRBV28 and TRBJ2-1, with TRBD2 as a possible D gene (6 bases). The CDR3 spans 14 residues. Trimming took 2 bases from V and 5 from J, leaving 10 bases between them. CDR1 is MDHEN, CDR2 SYDVKM, per germline. The CDR3 region has the DNA TGTGCCAGCAGTTTACTGCGGGAAAACAATGAGCAGTTCTTC. Protein: CASSLLRENNEQFF.

V gene TRBV2 combines with J gene TRBJ1-6; D remains ambiguous. Trimming cost V 0 bases and J 6 bases, with 9 bases left between them. CDR1 is SNHLY and CDR2 is FYNNEI in the germline V gene. The CDR3 runs to 15 residues. This chain's CDR3 is CASSEALLPNSPLHF. The CDR3 nucleotides are TGTGCCAGCAGTGAAGCGCTATTGCCTAATTCACCCCTCCACTTT.

This clone was observed a single time. The chain couples TRBV12-3 or TRBV12-4 to TRBJ1-1, with 7 bases that match TRBD1. The CDR3 runs 13 residues. V shed 7 bases and J 5 bases; nucleotides not matched to a gene: 7. In DNA, the CDR3 is TGTGCCAGCAAAATGTCAGGGGGTACTGAAGCTTTCTTT. Protein: CASKMSGGTEAFF.

The V call is TRBV28, the J call TRBJ1-1; TRBD1 matches at 9 bases. This CDR3 contains 15 residues. J gave up 7 bases and V 5 bases, and 11 bases lay outside the gene matches. Germline V gene data show CDR1 as MDHEN and CDR2 as SYDVKM. CDR3 sequence (DNA): TGTGCCAGCAGTGATCCGGCACAGGGGGCCGTTGAAGCTTTCTTT. Its protein is CASSDPAQGAVEAFF.

V usage is TRBV3-1 (or the pseudogene TRBV3-2) and J usage is TRBJ2-3, with 7 bases matching TRBD1. The ends lost 2 bases at V and 4 bases at J; junction bases unmatched: 6. Germline loops: CDR1 LGHDT, CDR2 YNNKEL (reference sequence). The CDR3 loop spans 15 amino acids. The CDR3: CASSQQRGGADTQYF. The CDR3 nucleotides read TGTGCCAGCAGCCAACAGAGAGGGGGCGCAGATACGCAGTATTTT.

The chain recombines TRBV25-1 with TRBJ2-5; 11 nucleotides line up with TRBD2. The CDR3 sequence is 16 residues long. V lost 3 bases and J lost 5; bases outside the gene matches: 8. The germline V gene encodes CDR1 MGHDK and CDR2 SYGVNS. CDR3 DNA sequence: TGTGCCAGCAGTGAGCCTAGCGGGGGGCCTAGGGAGACCCAGTACTTC. It yields the protein CASSEPSGGPRETQYF.

In DNA, the CDR3 is TGTGCCAGTAGTATGGGCAACCAAGAGACCCAGTACTTC. This translates into CASSMGNQETQYF. The V and J genes are TRBV19 and TRBJ2-5; unclear D gene. This CDR3 is built from 13 residues. V was pared by 3 bases and J by 0 bases, with 5 bases between. Germline V lookup: CDR1 LNHDA, CDR2 SQIVND (reference sequence). Looking up the rest from reference TRBV19 and TRBJ2-5 gives the full variable domain: DGGITQSPKYLFRKEGQNVTLSCEQNLNHDAMYWYRQDPGQGLRLIYYSQIVNDFQKGDIAEGYSVSREKKESFPLTVTSAQKNPTAFYLCASSMGNQETQYFGPGTRLLVL.

The genes are TRBV12-3 or TRBV12-4 and TRBJ1-1; tentative D call: TRBD1 (6 bases). Deletions cut 6 bases from V and 4 bases from J, with 9 bases between. The CDR3 spans 12 residues. Written as DNA, the CDR3 is TGTGCCAGCAGAGACAGGAGCACTGAAGCTTTCTTT. Its translation is CASRDRSTEAFF.